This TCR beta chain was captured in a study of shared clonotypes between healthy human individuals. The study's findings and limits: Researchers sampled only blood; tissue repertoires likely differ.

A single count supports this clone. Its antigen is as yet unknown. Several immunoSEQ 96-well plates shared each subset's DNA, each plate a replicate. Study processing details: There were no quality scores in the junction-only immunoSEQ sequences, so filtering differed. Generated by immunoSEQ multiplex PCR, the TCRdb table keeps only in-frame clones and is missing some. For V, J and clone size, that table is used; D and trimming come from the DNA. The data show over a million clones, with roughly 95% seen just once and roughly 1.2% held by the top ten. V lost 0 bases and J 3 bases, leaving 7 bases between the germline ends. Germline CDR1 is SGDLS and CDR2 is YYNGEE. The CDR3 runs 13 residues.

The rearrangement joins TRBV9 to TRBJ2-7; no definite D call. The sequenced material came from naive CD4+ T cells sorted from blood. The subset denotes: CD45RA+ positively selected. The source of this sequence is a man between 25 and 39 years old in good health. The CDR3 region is CASSVGTNYEQYF. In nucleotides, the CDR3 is TGTGCCAGCAGCGTAGGTACGAACTACGAGCAGTACTTC. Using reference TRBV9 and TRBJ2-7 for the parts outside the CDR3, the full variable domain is DSGVTQTPKHLITATGQRVTLRCSPRSGDLSVYWYQQSLDQGLQFLIQYYNGEERAKGNILERFSAQQFPDLHSELNLSSLELGDSALYFCASSVGTNYEQYFGPGTRLTVT.